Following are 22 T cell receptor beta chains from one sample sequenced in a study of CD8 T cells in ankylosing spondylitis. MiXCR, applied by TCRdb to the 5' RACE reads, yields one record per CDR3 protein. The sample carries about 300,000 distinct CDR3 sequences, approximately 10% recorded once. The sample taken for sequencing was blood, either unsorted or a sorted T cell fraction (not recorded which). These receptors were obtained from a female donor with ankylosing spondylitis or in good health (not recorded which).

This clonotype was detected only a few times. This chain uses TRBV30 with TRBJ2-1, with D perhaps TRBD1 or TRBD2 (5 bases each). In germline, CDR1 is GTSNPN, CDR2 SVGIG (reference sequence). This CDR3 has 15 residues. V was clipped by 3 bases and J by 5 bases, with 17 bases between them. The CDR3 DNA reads TGTGCCTGGAGGGTACGGGGCTTCTTCGACAATGAGCAGTTCTTC. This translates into CAWRVRGFFDNEQFF.

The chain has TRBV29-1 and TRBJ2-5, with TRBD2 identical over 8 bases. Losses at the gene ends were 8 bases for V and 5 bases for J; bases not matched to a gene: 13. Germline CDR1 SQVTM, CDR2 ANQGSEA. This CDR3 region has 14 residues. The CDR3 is CSTPSGSRLETQYF. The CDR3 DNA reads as TGCAGCACCCCGAGCGGGAGCAGGCTGGAGACCCAGTACTTC.

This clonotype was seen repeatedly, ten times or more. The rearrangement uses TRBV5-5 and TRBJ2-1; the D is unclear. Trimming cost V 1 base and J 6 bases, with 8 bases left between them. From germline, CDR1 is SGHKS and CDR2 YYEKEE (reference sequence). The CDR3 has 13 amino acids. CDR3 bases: TGTGCCAGCAGCTTGAGCATTTTCAATGAGCAGTTCTTC. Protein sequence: CASSLSIFNEQFF.

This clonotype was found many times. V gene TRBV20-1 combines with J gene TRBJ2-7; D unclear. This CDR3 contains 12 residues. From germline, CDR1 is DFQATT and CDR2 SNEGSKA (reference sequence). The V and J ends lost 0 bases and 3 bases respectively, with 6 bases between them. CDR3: CSAREDDYEQYF. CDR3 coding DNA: TGCAGTGCTAGAGAGGACGACTACGAGCAGTACTTC.

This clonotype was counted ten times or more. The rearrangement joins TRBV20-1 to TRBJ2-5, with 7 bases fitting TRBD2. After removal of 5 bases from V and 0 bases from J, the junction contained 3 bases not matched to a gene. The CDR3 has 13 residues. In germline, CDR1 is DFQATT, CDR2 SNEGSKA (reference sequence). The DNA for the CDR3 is TGCAGTGCTCCGGGGAGGGACCAAGAGACCCAGTACTTC. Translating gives CSAPGRDQETQYF.

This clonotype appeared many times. In DNA form, the CDR3 reads TGTGCCAGCAGCTCCACAGGGGAAGTTTGGGAGACCCAGTACTTC. Translated: CASSSTGEVWETQYF. This chain joins TRBV7-2 and TRBJ2-5; 7 positions agree with TRBD1. Germline CDR1 SGHTA, CDR2 FQGNSA. V lost 4 bases, J lost 5 bases, and 10 bases stayed unmatched. The CDR3 extends over 15 amino acids.

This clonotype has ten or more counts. CDR3 in amino acids: CASSLRGENTEAFF. The CDR3 DNA sequence: TGTGCCAGCAGTTTGAGGGGCGAGAACACTGAAGCTTTCTTT. This chain uses TRBV12-3 or TRBV12-4 with TRBJ1-1; possibly TRBD1 for D (5 bases). The CDR3 is 14 amino acids. The germline V and J ends were trimmed by 3 bases and 1 base, with 9 bases remaining between them.

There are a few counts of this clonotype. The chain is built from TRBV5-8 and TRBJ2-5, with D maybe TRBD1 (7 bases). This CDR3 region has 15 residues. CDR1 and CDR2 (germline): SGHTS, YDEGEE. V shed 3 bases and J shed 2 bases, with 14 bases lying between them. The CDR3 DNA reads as TGTGCCAGCAGCTGGGGGGACAGCCTACAAGAGACCCAGTACTTC. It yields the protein CASSWGDSLQETQYF.

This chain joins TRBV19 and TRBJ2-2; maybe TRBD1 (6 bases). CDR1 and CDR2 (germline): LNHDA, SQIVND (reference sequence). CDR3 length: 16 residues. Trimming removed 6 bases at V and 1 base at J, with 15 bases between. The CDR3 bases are TGTGCCAGTAGCATTCTTCTGGGACAGAACACCGGGGAGCTGTTTTTT. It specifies CASSILLGQNTGELFF.

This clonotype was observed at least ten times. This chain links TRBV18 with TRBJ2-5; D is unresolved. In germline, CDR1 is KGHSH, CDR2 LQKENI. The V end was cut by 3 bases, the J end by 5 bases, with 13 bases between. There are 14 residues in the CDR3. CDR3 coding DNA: TGTGCCAGCTCACCGACAACAGTCCGGGAGACCCAGTACTTC. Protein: CASSPTTVRETQYF.

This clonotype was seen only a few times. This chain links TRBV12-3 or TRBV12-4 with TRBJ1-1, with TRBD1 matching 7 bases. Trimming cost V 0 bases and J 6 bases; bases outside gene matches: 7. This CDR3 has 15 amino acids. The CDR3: CASSLATGYGAEAFF. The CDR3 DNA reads TGTGCCAGCAGTTTAGCGACAGGGTACGGCGCTGAAGCTTTCTTT.

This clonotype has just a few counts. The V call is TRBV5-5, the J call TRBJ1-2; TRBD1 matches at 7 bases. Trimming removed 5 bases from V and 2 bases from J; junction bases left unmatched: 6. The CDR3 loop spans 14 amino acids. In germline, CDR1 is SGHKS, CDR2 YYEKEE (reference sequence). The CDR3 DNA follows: TGTGCCAGCAGTGCCGGGACAGAGAACTATGGCTACACCTTC. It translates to CASSAGTENYGYTF.

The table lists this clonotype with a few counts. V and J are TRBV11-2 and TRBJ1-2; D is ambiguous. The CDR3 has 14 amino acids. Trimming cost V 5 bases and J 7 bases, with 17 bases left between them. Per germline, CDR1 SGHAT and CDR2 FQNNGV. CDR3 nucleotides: TGTGCCAGCAGCACTGGTCCGGTTAGGCGTGGCTACACCTTC. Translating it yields CASSTGPVRRGYTF.

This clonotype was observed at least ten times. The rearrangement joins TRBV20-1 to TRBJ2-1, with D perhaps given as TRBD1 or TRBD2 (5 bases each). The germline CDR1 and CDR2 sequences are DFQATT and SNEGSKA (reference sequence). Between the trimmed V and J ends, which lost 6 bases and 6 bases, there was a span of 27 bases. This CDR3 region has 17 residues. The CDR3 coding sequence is TGCAGTGCAGTTGCCCGTTTAACGGGGCTTTTTGGCAATGAGCAGTTCTTC. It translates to CSAVARLTGLFGNEQFF.

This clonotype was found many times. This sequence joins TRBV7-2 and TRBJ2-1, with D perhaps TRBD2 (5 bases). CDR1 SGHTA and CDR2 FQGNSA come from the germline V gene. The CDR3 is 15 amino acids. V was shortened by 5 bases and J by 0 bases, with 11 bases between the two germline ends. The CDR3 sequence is CASSRDRGSYNEQFF. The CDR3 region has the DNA TGTGCCAGCAGCCGAGACCGGGGCTCCTACAATGAGCAGTTCTTC.

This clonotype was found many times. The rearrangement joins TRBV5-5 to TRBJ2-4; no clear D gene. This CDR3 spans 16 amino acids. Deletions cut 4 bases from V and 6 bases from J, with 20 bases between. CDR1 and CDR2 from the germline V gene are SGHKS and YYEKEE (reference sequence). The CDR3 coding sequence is TGTGCCAGCAGCGTGGACCCCCCCAGCGTGGGAAACATTCAGTACTTC. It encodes CASSVDPPSVGNIQYF. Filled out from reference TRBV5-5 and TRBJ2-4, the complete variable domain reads DAGVTQSPTHLIKTRGQQVTLRCSPISGHKSVSWYQQVLGQGPQFIFQYYEKEERGRGNFPDRFSARQFPNYSSELNVNALLLGDSALYLCASSVDPPSVGNIQYFGAGTRLSVL.

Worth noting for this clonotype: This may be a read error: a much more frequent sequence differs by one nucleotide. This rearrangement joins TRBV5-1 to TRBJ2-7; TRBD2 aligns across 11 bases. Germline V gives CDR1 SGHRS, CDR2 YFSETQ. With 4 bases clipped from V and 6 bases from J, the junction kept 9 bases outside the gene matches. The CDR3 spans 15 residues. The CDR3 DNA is TGCGCCAGCAGCCCGGGACTAGCGGATAGGCTCGAGCAGTACTTC. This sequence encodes CASSPGLADRLEQYF.

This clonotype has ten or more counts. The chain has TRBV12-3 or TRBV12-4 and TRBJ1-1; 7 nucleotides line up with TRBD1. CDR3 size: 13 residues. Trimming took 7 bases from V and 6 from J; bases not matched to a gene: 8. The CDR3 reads CASTLRQGAEAFF. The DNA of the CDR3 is TGTGCCAGCACCCTACGACAGGGCGCTGAAGCTTTCTTT.

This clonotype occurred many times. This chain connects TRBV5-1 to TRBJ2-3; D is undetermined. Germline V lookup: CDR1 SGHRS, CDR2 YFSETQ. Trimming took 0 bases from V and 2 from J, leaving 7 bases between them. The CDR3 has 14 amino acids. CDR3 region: CASSLGHTTDTQYF. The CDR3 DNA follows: TGCGCCAGCAGCTTGGGACATACCACAGATACGCAGTATTTT.

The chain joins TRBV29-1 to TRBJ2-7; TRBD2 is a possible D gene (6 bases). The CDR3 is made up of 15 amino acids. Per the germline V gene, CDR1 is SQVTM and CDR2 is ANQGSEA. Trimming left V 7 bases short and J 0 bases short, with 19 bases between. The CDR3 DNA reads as TGCAGCGCCTCGGGGGTGGTAGGACCCTCCTACGAGCAGTACTTC. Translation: CSASGVVGPSYEQYF.

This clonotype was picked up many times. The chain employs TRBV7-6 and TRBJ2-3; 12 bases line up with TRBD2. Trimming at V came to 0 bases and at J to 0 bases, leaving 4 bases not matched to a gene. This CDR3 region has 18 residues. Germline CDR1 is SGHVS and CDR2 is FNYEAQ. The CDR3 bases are TGTGCCAGCAGCTTAGCGCTACTAGCGGGGGGTAGCACAGATACGCAGTATTTT. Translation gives CASSLALLAGGSTDTQYF.

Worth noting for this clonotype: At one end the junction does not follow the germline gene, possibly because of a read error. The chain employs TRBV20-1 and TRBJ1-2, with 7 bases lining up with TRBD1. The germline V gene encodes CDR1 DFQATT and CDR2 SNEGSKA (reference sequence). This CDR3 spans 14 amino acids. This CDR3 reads CRARYTHTGDGYPF. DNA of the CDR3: TGCAGAGCTAGATATACCCACACAGGGGATGGCTACCCCTTC.